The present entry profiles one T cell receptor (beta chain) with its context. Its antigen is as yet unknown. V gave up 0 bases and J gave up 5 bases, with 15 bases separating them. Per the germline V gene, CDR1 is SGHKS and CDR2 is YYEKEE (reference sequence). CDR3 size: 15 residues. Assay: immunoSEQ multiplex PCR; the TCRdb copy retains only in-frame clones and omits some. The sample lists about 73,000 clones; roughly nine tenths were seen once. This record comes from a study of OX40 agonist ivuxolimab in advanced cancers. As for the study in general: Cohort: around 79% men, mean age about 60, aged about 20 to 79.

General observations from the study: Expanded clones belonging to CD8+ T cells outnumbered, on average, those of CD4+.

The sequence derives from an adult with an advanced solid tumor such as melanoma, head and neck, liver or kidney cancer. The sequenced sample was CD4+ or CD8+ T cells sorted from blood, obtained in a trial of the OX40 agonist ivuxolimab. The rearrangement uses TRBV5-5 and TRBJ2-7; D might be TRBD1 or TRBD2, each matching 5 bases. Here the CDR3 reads CASSLARDGINEQYF. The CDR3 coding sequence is TGTGCCAGCAGCTTGGCCAGGGACGGCATCAACGAGCAGTACTTC.